This T cell receptor (beta chain) was sequenced for a study of human T cells and chemical hapten exposure. Time point noted: pre-sensitization, week 0. Stated treatment: therapeutic diphenylcyclopropenone sensitization with weekly scalp DPC. J lost 1 base, V lost 2 bases, and 4 bases had no gene match. This CDR3 contains 16 residues. Germline V gene sequence: CDR1 SGHAT, CDR2 FQNNGV. TCRdb processed the RACE reads anew with MiXCR; each CDR3 protein has one entry. Of about 110,000 distinct CDR3 sequences listed, 9.5% to 15% were seen once; the top ten hold 1.6%. The sample consisted of whole blood, taken in connection with sensitization to the hapten diphenylcyclopropenone (DPC). The clonotype comes from a woman in her forties or fifties with alopecia areata. Some clones in this sample may be carry-over from other donors' samples. V usage is TRBV11-2 and J usage is TRBJ2-5; 10 nucleotides match TRBD1. CDR3 amino acids: CASSLRTGGFQETQYF. DNA of the CDR3: TGTGCCAGCAGCTTAAGGACAGGGGGTTTCCAAGAGACCCAGTACTTC.